This TCR beta chain is from a study of shared clonotypes between healthy human individuals. Findings of the study overall: Expectations were that clonotype sharing among donors would be affected by sequencing depth.

The CDR3 totals 13 residues. CDR1 is SNHLY, CDR2 FYNNEI, per germline. With 3 bases removed from V and 10 bases from J, the gap between germline ends came to 13 bases. Here immunoSEQ multiplex PCR was the method, and the copy in TCRdb shows in-frame clones only, minus some. The table records 2,500,000 or so clones, 80% to 95% of them present only once. With regard to this clone: What it binds is unknown.

This clonotype was obtained from a man between 18 and 29 years old in good health. Some clones in this sample may be carry-over from other donors' samples. The rearrangement links TRBV2 to TRBJ2-1; D call uncertain. The sequencing input was naive CD4+ T cells from PBMCs. The subset denotes: CD45RA+ positively selected. DNA for the CDR3: TGTGCCAGCAGTGATCTCCTCTCAAGCGAGCAGTTCTTC. Residues: CASSDLLSSEQFF.